Following are 5 T cell receptor beta chains from one sample sequenced in a study of blood T cell repertoires in COVID-19. The protocol was immunoSEQ multiplex PCR, while the TCRdb copy is restricted to in-frame clones and leaves out a portion. Here the sample spans 100,000 to 150,000 clones, around 86% being singletons. Sequencing input: peripheral blood. Receptor source: a human donor in a cohort sampled during active COVID-19.

The V and J genes are TRBV7-6 and TRBJ2-3; 8 nucleotides agree with TRBD2. Germline loops: CDR1 SGHVS, CDR2 FNYEAQ. Trimming at V came to 7 bases and at J to 1 base, leaving 7 bases not matched to a gene. The CDR3 covers 15 residues. The CDR3 DNA follows: TGTGCCAGCACCGAGCGGGGACTAGGCACAGATACGCAGTATTTT. Its protein is CASTERGLGTDTQYF.

The J gene is TRBJ1-5, the V gene TRBV18; D is undetermined. This CDR3 has 13 residues. The V end lost 6 bases, the J end lost 3 bases, and 9 bases lay between the germline ends. Germline CDR1 reads KGHSH; CDR2 reads LQKENI. The CDR3 nucleotides read TGTGCCAGCTCCCCGGGATACAATCAGCCCCAGCATTTT. It translates to CASSPGYNQPQHF.

In its sample, this clone was seen a few times. The CDR3: CASSLVQEVETQYF. In DNA form, the CDR3 reads TGTGCCAGCAGCTTGGTTCAAGAGGTGGAGACCCAGTACTTC. This rearrangement joins TRBV5-4 to TRBJ2-5; D not certain. This CDR3 region has 14 residues. Trimming took off 0 bases at V and 5 bases at J, with 11 bases between the two ends. Germline lookup yields CDR1 SGHNT and CDR2 YYREEE (reference sequence).

This sequence joins TRBV7-9 and TRBJ2-3; TRBD2 is a possible D gene (6 bases). Germline loops: CDR1 SEHNR, CDR2 FQNEAQ (reference sequence). This CDR3 spans 13 amino acids. V was clipped by 5 bases and J by 4 bases, with 10 bases between them. CDR3 sequence reads: CASSVSGADTQYF. In nucleotides, the CDR3 is TGTGCCAGCAGCGTATCGGGAGCAGATACGCAGTATTTT.

The genes are TRBV6-2 or TRBV6-3 and TRBJ1-5, with D perhaps TRBD1 (6 bases). V lost 4 bases to trimming and J lost 2 bases, with 21 bases between them. From germline, CDR1 is MNHEY and CDR2 SVGEGT. This CDR3 is built from 18 residues. The DNA for the CDR3 is TGTGCCAGCAGTTCCGGGGTCTTTGGGGGCGGTGGCAATCAGCCCCAGCATTTT. Translated: CASSSGVFGGGGNQPQHF.